The T cell receptor beta chain described here comes from a study of identical twins. The CDR3 length is 14 residues. Germline-derived CDR1 and CDR2 are SGHVS and FQNEAQ. The J segment lost 5 bases and the V segment lost 5 bases, leaving 4 bases of the junction unmatched. Template switching created a universal primer site, and the cDNA included unique molecular identifiers. TCRdb re-derived calls from the 5' RACE reads in MiXCR, one entry per CDR3 protein. Of 350,000 to 450,000 distinct CDR3 sequences listed, approximately 17% are singletons. Sequencing used naive T cells sorted from blood. This TCR was sampled from a man in his fifties or sixties in good health. This chain uses TRBV7-8 with TRBJ2-7; 12 bases line up with TRBD2. The DNA for the CDR3 is TGTGCCAGCAGCAGGGGACTAGCGGGCCACGAGCAGTACTTC. Encoded protein: CASSRGLAGHEQYF.